The sequence of this TCR beta chain was determined in a study of T cells after yellow fever vaccination. About the study: Fractions of limited cellularity were prepared by means of SMART-Seq v4 Ultra Low Input.

Only a few counts were recorded for this clonotype. Researchers made TCR cDNA using 5'RACE template switching, and this step added a universal primer site and UMIs. MiXCR was run by TCRdb on the 5' RACE reads, yielding one entry per CDR3 protein. This table holds 400,000 or so distinct CDR3 sequences, approximately 19% found once. This CDR3 is 16 amino acids long. Trimming pared 4 bases from V and 1 base from J, leaving 16 bases between. The V gene's germline CDR1 is LGHNA and CDR2 YSLEER. The sample here was PBMCs, taken before the yellow fever booster vaccination. The rearrangement links TRBV4-3 to TRBJ1-1; tentatively, D is TRBD1 (5 bases). The source of this sequence is a man between 18 and 35 years old who received the YFV17D yellow fever vaccine. The CDR3 sequence is CASSPQTGLTNTEAFF. The CDR3 DNA follows: TGCGCCAGCAGCCCGCAGACGGGACTGACGAACACTGAAGCTTTCTTT.